The 7 T cell receptor beta chains below were found in one sample sequenced in a study of siplizumab effects on memory and regulatory T cells. Sequencing used immunoSEQ multiplex PCR; TCRdb keeps in-frame clones, though not all of them. The data contain around 72,000 clones, more than 80% of them seen just once; the ten biggest clones take up roughly 29%. Sample: CD8+ T cells sorted from blood. These receptors originate from a human donor in good health.

The V gene is TRBV10-3, the J gene TRBJ2-5, with 10 bases lining up with TRBD1. V gave up 10 bases and J gave up 3 bases; unmatched junction bases: 8. CDR3 length: 14 residues. Germline lookup yields CDR1 ENHRY and CDR2 SYGVKD. In DNA, the CDR3 is TGTGCCACCCAGCTGGGACAGGGGAAAGAGACCCAGTACTTC. Amino acids: CATQLGQGKETQYF.

The chain links TRBV27 to TRBJ2-2, with 11 bases matching TRBD2. The V gene's germline CDR1 is MNHEY and CDR2 SMNVEV (reference sequence). This CDR3 has 16 residues. V lost 10 bases and J lost 4; bases outside the gene matches: 11. Here the CDR3 DNA reads TGTGCCACTACGTTAGCGGGAGGGCCTGGCACCGGGGAGCTGTTTTTT. Protein product: CATTLAGGPGTGELFF.

CDR3 sequence (DNA): TGCGCCAGCAGCTTGGAAACAGGAAAGCAGTTCTTC. It translates to CASSLETGKQFF. The genes are TRBV5-1 and TRBJ2-1; maybe TRBD1 (5 bases). Germline V lookup: CDR1 SGHRS, CDR2 YFSETQ. Trimming stripped 0 bases from V and 11 bases from J, with 9 bases between. The CDR3 consists of 12 residues.

V and J are TRBV4-1 and TRBJ2-2; possibly TRBD2 for D (6 bases). Germline CDR1 reads MGHRA; CDR2 reads YSYEKL. The ends were cut back, 3 bases at V and 3 bases at J, with 8 bases in the middle. The CDR3 consists of 14 residues. CDR3 sequence reads: CASSQGLYTGELFF. The CDR3 DNA reads TGCGCCAGCAGCCAGGGACTCTACACCGGGGAGCTGTTTTTT.

V is TRBV6-1 and J is TRBJ2-7, with 8 bases lining up with TRBD2. Germline CDR1 and CDR2: MNHNS and SASEGT. Trimming took 10 bases from V and 2 from J; bases not matched to a gene: 7. The CDR3 consists of 13 residues. The CDR3 DNA is TGTGCCATCCTTATAGCGGGAACCTACGAGCAGTACTTC. It codes for CAILIAGTYEQYF.

The chain couples TRBV6-5 to TRBJ1-5, with 9 bases fitting TRBD1. Germline V gene sequence: CDR1 MNHEY, CDR2 SVGAGI. The CDR3 is made up of 15 amino acids. V lost 4 bases to trimming and J lost 4 bases; unmatched junction nucleotides: 5. The CDR3, as DNA: TGTGCCAGCAGTTTCCGGACAGGGGTTAATCAGCCCCAGCATTTT. The encoded protein is CASSFRTGVNQPQHF.

This chain joins TRBV30 and TRBJ2-5; 12 nucleotides match TRBD1. V dropped 5 bases and J dropped 5; count of bases not matched to a gene: 9. CDR1 and CDR2 from the germline V gene are GTSNPN and SVGIG (reference sequence). CDR3 size: 15 residues. CDR3 DNA: TGTGCCTGGGCTCCGGGACAGGGGGCTTTGGAGACCCAGTACTTC. It is translated as CAWAPGQGALETQYF.